This is a list of T cell receptor beta chains from one sample in a study of response to subunit inactivated influenza vaccine. TCRdb fed the RT-PCR reads into MiXCR, producing one record per CDR3 protein. The sample records hundreds of thousands of distinct CDR3 sequences, 15% to 18% being singletons. The source material was PBMCs from blood, sampled roughly 12 days after vaccination. The receptors here all came from a man aged 45-65 years who received an inactivated influenza vaccine. Each CDR3 is given with its conserved first and last residue. D genes are given only for firm matches. Size is omitted from some rows. Given values are once, few, many or a class for expanded clones.

V gene: TRBV9
J gene: TRBJ2-1
D gene: -
clone size: few
CDR3 DNA: TGTGCCAGCAGCGCCGCGGTAGGTGGGTGGAATGAGCAGTTCTTC
CDR3 protein: CASSAAVGGWNEQFF

V gene: TRBV4-1
J gene: TRBJ1-2
D gene: -
clone size: few
CDR3 DNA: TGCGCCAGCAGCCAAGATTTTGGCAGGGTTTATGGCTACACCTTC
CDR3 protein: CASSQDFGRVYGYTF

V gene: TRBV4-3
J gene: TRBJ1-5
D gene: -
clone size: -
CDR3 DNA: TGCGCCAGCAGCCAAGATGGCGGTCAGCCCCAGCATTTT
CDR3 protein: CASSQDGGQPQHF

V gene: TRBV9
J gene: TRBJ2-7
D gene: -
clone size: many
CDR3 DNA: TGTGCCAGCAGCGTAGGATTGGCGGGCTCCTACGAGCAGTACTTC
CDR3 protein: CASSVGLAGSYEQYF

V gene: TRBV4-3
J gene: TRBJ2-6
D gene: TRBD2
clone size: few
CDR3 DNA: TGCGCCAGCAGCCAAGTGGCTAGTCTAGCGGGAGCTCCCGGGGCCAACGTCCTGACTTTC
CDR3 protein: CASSQVASLAGAPGANVLTF

V gene: TRBV5-1
J gene: TRBJ2-7
D gene: -
clone size: -
CDR3 DNA: TGCGCCAGCAGCTTGGGGGACAAGTCCTACGACCAGTACTTC
CDR3 protein: CASSLGDKSYDQYF

V gene: TRBV20-1
J gene: TRBJ2-3
D gene: TRBD2
clone size: -
CDR3 DNA: TGCAGTGCACCCATAGCGGGAGTGGGAAATACGCAGTATTTT
CDR3 protein: CSAPIAGVGNTQYF

V gene: TRBV19
J gene: TRBJ1-5
D gene: -
clone size: -
CDR3 DNA: TGTGCCAGTCTTGGCGGGGAGGGACAGCCCCAGCATTTT
CDR3 protein: CASLGGEGQPQHF

V gene: TRBV4-3
J gene: TRBJ1-2
D gene: -
clone size: -
CDR3 DNA: TGCGCCAGCAGCCCCGGGATCTGGGCCCATGGCTACACCTTC
CDR3 protein: CASSPGIWAHGYTF

V gene: TRBV4-3
J gene: TRBJ2-7
D gene: -
clone size: few
CDR3 DNA: TGCGCCAGCAGCCAAGATCAAACGGGATTCTCCTACGAGCAGTACTTC
CDR3 protein: CASSQDQTGFSYEQYF

V gene: TRBV12-3/TRBV12-4
J gene: TRBJ2-3
D gene: -
clone size: -
CDR3 DNA: TGTGCCAGCAGACCCCCCGGGGGCGGCAAGACAGATACGCAGTATTTT
CDR3 protein: CASRPPGGGKTDTQYF

V gene: TRBV9
J gene: TRBJ2-1
D gene: -
clone size: few
CDR3 DNA: TGTGCCAGCAGCGTAGCTAGGGGCAGTGAGCAGTTCTTC
CDR3 protein: CASSVARGSEQFF

V gene: TRBV10-3
J gene: TRBJ2-3
D gene: TRBD1
clone size: -
CDR3 DNA: TGTGCCATCAGTGAGTCGCCGCAGGGGGTATCAGATACGCAGTATTTT
CDR3 protein: CAISESPQGVSDTQYF

V gene: TRBV6-5
J gene: TRBJ1-6
D gene: -
clone size: -
CDR3 DNA: TGTGCCAGCAGTTACTCGACAGCGGACACCTATAATTCACCCCTCCACTTT
CDR3 protein: CASSYSTADTYNSPLHF

V gene: TRBV20-1
J gene: TRBJ1-4
D gene: -
clone size: -
CDR3 DNA: TGCAGTGCTACCCCCGGGGGCTTTGAGGAAAAACTGTTTTTT
CDR3 protein: CSATPGGFEEKLFF

V gene: TRBV19
J gene: TRBJ2-7
D gene: TRBD2
clone size: -
CDR3 DNA: TGTGCCACCGCAGCGGGAGTCTCCTACGAGCAGTACTTC
CDR3 protein: CATAAGVSYEQYF

V gene: TRBV4-3
J gene: TRBJ2-1
D gene: -
clone size: -
CDR3 DNA: TGCGCCAGCAGCCAAGATCCCCACCCCTACAATGAGCAGTTCTTC
CDR3 protein: CASSQDPHPYNEQFF

V gene: TRBV7-9
J gene: TRBJ1-1
D gene: -
clone size: -
CDR3 DNA: TGTGCCAGTTTGAGGACGGAGAACACTGAAGCTTTCTTT
CDR3 protein: CASLRTENTEAFF

V gene: TRBV29-1
J gene: TRBJ1-2
D gene: -
clone size: -
CDR3 DNA: TGCAGCGTTGGGGGGAGCTTAAACTATGGCTACACCTTC
CDR3 protein: CSVGGSLNYGYTF

V gene: TRBV19
J gene: TRBJ2-3
D gene: TRBD1
clone size: many
CDR3 DNA: TGTGCCAGTAGTAACATCGGGACAGGTCGTCTCAATACGCAGTATTTT
CDR3 protein: CASSNIGTGRLNTQYF

V gene: TRBV21-1
J gene: TRBJ2-3
D gene: -
clone size: -
CDR3 DNA: TGTGCCAGCAGCCCGACGAGGGCAGATACGCAGTATTTT
CDR3 protein: CASSPTRADTQYF

V gene: TRBV7-6
J gene: TRBJ1-6
D gene: TRBD1
clone size: few
CDR3 DNA: TGTGCCAGCAGCTTAGAGGGGACAGGGGATTCACCCCTCCACTTT
CDR3 protein: CASSLEGTGDSPLHF

V gene: TRBV2
J gene: TRBJ2-1
D gene: -
clone size: few
CDR3 DNA: TGTGCCAGCAGTGTTTCCGCGGGTTACGATTACAATGAGCAGTTCTTC
CDR3 protein: CASSVSAGYDYNEQFF

V gene: TRBV6-1
J gene: TRBJ1-1
D gene: -
clone size: -
CDR3 DNA: TGTGCCAGCAGTGAAGCAGGTTCAGGGGTTGACGCTTTCTTT
CDR3 protein: CASSEAGSGVDAFF

V gene: TRBV20-1
J gene: TRBJ2-7
D gene: -
clone size: few
CDR3 DNA: TGCAGTGCGGATCCGGGACCGCAGGGCGAGCAGTACTTC
CDR3 protein: CSADPGPQGEQYF

V gene: TRBV25-1
J gene: TRBJ2-5
D gene: TRBD1
clone size: -
CDR3 DNA: TGTGCCAGCAGTGAATCTGACAGGGCGATGAAGACCCAGTACTTC
CDR3 protein: CASSESDRAMKTQYF

V gene: TRBV5-6
J gene: TRBJ1-3
D gene: -
clone size: many
CDR3 DNA: TGTGCCAGCAGTGAAAATCCCTGGGACACCATATATTTT
CDR3 protein: CASSENPWDTIYF

V gene: TRBV7-2
J gene: TRBJ2-3
D gene: -
clone size: -
CDR3 DNA: TGTGCCAGCAGCGGAAGAAACGGGGATACGCAGTATTTT
CDR3 protein: CASSGRNGDTQYF